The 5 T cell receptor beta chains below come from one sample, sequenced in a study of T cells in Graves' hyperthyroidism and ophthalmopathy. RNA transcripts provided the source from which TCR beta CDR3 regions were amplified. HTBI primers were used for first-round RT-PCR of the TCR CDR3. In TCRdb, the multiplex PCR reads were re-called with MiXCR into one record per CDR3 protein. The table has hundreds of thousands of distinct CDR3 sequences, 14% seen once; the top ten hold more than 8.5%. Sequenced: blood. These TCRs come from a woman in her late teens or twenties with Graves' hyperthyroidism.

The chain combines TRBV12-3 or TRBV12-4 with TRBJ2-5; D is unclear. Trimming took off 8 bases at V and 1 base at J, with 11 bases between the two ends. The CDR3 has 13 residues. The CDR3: CASSHVGQETQYF. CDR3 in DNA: TGTGCCAGCTCCCATGTGGGCCAAGAGACCCAGTACTTC.

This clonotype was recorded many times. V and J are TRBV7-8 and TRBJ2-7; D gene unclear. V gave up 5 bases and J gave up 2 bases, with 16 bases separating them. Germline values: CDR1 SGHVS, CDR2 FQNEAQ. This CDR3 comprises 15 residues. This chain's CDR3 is CASSRSSRATYEQYF. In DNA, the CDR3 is TGTGCCAGCAGCCGTAGCTCGCGAGCAACCTACGAGCAGTACTTC.

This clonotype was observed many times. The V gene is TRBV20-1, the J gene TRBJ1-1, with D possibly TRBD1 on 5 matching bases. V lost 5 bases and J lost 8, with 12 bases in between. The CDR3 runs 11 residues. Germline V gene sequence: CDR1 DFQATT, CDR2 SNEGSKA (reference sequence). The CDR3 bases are TGCAGTGCTGGTATTGCAGGGGAAGCTTTCTTT. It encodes CSAGIAGEAFF.

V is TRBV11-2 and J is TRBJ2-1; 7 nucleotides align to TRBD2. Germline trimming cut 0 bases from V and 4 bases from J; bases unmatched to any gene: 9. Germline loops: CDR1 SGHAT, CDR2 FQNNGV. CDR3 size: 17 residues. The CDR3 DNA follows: TGTGCCAGCAGCTTAGATCTGGGCGGGAGCCTTTACAATGAGCAGTTCTTC. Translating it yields CASSLDLGGSLYNEQFF.

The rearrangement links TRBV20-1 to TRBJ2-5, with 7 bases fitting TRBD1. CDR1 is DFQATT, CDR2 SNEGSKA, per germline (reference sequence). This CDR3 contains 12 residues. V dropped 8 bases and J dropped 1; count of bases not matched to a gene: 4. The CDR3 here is CSPRTGQETQYF. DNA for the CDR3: TGCAGTCCCCGGACAGGCCAAGAGACCCAGTACTTC.